This TCR beta chain comes out of a study of blood T cell repertoires in COVID-19. At the level of the study: Acute-phase and convalescent COVID-19 samples originated in the United States, Italy and Spain. T cells, B-cell-depleted T cells, or PBMCs supplied cDNA or gDNA.

CDR3 size: 14 residues. Germline V gene data show CDR1 as MDHEN and CDR2 as SYDVKM. With V trimmed by 4 bases and J by 5 bases, 7 bases remained unmatched. In the authors' workflow: Amplification of reference gene primers provided the estimated nucleated cell counts. TCRdb keeps only in-frame clones here, not all; method: immunoSEQ multiplex PCR. V and J calls and clone size are copied from that table; D and trimming were computed from the DNA. The table shows about 56,000 clones, with more than 70% occurring only once. Source material: peripheral blood. The receptor comes from a human donor in a cohort sampled during active COVID-19. The chain links TRBV28 to TRBJ2-5, with 7 bases identical to TRBD2. The CDR3 DNA sequence: TGTGCCAGCAGTTCGGGGGGACTGGAGGAGACCCAGTACTTC. Protein sequence: CASSSGGLEETQYF.